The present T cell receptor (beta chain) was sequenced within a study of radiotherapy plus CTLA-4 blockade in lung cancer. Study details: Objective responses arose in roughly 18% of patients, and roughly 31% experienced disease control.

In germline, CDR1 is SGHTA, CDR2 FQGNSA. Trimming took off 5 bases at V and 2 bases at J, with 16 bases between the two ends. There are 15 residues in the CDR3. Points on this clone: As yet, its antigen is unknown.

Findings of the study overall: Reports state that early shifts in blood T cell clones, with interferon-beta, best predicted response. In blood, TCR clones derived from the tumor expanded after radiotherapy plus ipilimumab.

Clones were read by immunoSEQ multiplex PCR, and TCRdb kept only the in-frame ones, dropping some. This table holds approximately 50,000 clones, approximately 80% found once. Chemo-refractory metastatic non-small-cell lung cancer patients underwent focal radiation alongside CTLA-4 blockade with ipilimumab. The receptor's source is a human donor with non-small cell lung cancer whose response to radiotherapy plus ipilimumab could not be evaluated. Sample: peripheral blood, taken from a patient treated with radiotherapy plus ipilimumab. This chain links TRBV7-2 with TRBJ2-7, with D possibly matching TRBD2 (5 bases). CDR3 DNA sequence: TGTGCCAGCAGCCTCCTACCGACTACGGCCTACGAGCAGTACTTC. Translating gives CASSLLPTTAYEQYF.